This TCR beta chain came from a study of siplizumab effects on memory and regulatory T cells (dated by TCRdb to the late 2010s). With regard to the full study: The effect of the anti-CD2 antibody siplizumab on alloreactive T-cell subsets was examined in allogeneic mixed lymphocyte reactions constructed from human PBMCs.

Trimming takes 5 bases off V and 4 bases off J; junction bases not matched to a gene: 13. CDR1 and CDR2 were assigned from the germline V gene (reference sequence) as MNHEY and SMNVEV. The CDR3 sequence holds 17 residues, the cysteine and phenylalanine included. CDR3 DNA is the only sequence kept; it has 51 bases, read in frame from the first base. Unstimulated CD4+ memory cells were also sequenced in three donor pairs, together with CD4+ naive, CD8+ TEMRA, CD8+ naive and CD8+ effector memory subsets. Sorted unstimulated T cells and proliferating T cells recovered from mixed lymphocyte reactions were subjected to TCRbeta CDR3 sequencing. Fresh whole blood from around 11 HLA-typed healthy donors was used to isolate PBMCs. The full study reports these points: Sequences below about 10^-5 frequency were poorly captured, so only a minor fraction of alloreactive clones could be mapped to unstimulated subsets. The cumulative frequency of alloreactive sequences that could be traced back to unstimulated CD4+ memory T cells was significantly reduced by siplizumab. About 75-96% of proliferating CD4+ or CD8+ clones could not be given a naive or memory phenotype. Unstimulated naive T cells appeared to be more diverse than memory T cells, and naive cells seemed to make a substantial contribution to the alloresponse. Whether proliferating Tregs from siplizumab cultures actually had suppressive function was not functionally confirmed. Among mappable alloreactive CD4+ clones, an average Treg-derived fraction of less than 70% was observed with siplizumab, compared with 25% to 30% in control reactions.

In the case of this clone: Its antigen remains undetermined. One base away there is no much larger clone; base qualities are not given.

The library was obtained by the immunoSEQ multiplex PCR assay. The deep sequencing platform assayed around 94,000 TCR templates per sample. Genomic DNA extracted from sorted T cells was used for TCRbeta CDR3 sequencing. Per the original workflow: The R programming language was used for clonal analysis of the TCRbeta CDR3 data. Alloreactive CD4+ and CD8+ clones were identified by comparing unstimulated samples to CFSE-low samples taken after the reaction. By matching sequences to the repertoires of sorted unstimulated Treg and non-Treg cells, each alloreactive CD4+ clone was assigned a regulatory or non-regulatory origin. What TCRdb holds here is the immuneACCESS table cut down to in-frame rearrangements. Part of the clones is not present; checked against another copy, under half of the missing clones reflect an unresolved V gene, and the others are unexplained. D and trimming come from the DNA, and the V and J calls and clone size come from that table. The sample includes about 50,000 clones, with roughly 87% observed a single time. 0.35% of the sample goes to the ten largest clones.

The chain is assembled from TRBV27 and TRBJ2-7, with 11 junctional bases fitting TRBD2. Sequencing was carried out using naive CD8+ T cells sorted from blood. In the paper's terms, the cell subset or site label means: unstimulated naive T cells. The clonotype originates from a human donor in good health. The CDR3 sequence is CASSPLELAGALYEQYF. In nucleotide form, the sequence is TGTGCCAGCAGTCCCCTGGAACTAGCGGGGGCCCTTTACGAGCAGTACTTC.